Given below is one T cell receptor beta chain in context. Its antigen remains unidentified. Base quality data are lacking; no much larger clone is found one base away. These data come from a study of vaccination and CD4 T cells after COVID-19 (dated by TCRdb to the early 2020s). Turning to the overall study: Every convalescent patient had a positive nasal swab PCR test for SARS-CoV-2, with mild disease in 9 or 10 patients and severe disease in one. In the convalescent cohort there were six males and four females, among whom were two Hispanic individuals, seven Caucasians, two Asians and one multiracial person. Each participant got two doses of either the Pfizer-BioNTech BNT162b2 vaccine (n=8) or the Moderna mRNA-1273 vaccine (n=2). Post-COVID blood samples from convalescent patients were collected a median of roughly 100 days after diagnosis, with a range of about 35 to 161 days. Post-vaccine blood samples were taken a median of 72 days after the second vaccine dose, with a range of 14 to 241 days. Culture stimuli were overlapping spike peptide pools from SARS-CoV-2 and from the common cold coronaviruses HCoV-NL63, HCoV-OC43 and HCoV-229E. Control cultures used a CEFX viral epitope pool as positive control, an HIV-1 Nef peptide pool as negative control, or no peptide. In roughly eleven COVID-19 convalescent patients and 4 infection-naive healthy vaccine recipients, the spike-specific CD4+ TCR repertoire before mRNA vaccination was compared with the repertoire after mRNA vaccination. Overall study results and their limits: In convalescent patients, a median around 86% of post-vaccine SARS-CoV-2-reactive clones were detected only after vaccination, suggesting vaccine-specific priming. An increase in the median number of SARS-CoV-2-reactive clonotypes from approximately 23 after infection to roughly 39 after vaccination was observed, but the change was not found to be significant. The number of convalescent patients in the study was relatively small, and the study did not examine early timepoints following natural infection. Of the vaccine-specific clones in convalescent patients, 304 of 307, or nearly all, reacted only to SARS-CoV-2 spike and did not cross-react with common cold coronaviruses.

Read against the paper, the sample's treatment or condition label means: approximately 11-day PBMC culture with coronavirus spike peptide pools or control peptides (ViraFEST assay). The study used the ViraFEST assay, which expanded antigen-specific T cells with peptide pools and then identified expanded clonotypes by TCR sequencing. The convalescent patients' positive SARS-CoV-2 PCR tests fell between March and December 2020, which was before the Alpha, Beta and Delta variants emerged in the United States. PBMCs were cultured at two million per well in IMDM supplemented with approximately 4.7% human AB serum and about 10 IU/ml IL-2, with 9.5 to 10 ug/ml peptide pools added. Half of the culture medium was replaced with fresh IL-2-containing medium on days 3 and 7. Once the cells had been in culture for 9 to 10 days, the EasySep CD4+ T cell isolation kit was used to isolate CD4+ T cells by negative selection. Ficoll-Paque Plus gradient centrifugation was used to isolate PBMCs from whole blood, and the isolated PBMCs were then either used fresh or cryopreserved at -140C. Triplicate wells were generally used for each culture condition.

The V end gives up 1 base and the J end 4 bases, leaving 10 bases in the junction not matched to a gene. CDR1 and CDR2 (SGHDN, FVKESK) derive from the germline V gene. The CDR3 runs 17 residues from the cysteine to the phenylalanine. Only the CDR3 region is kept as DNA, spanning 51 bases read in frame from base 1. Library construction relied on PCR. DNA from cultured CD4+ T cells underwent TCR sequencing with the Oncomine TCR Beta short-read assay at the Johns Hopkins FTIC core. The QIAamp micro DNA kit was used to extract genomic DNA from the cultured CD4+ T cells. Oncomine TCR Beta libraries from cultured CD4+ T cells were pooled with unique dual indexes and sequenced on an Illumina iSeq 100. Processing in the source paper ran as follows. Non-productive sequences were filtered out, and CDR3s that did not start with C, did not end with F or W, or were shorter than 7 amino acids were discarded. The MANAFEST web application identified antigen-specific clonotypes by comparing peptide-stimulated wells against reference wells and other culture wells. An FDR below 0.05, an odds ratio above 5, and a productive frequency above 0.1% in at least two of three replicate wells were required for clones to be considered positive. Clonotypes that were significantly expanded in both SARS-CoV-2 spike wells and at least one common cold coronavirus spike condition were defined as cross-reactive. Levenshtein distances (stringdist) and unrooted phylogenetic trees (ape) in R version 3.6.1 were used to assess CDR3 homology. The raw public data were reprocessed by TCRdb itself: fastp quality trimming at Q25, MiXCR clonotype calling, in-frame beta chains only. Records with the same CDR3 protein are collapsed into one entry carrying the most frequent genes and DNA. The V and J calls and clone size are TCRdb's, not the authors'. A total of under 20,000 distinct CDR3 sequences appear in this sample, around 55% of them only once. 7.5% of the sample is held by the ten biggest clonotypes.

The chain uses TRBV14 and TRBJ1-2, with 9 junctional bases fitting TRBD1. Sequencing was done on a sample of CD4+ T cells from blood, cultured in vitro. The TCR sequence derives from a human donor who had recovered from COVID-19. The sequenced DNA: TGTGCCAGCAGCCAAGCTCAACAGGGGGCCCTACTCTATGGCTACACCTTC. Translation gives CASSQAQQGALLYGYTF.